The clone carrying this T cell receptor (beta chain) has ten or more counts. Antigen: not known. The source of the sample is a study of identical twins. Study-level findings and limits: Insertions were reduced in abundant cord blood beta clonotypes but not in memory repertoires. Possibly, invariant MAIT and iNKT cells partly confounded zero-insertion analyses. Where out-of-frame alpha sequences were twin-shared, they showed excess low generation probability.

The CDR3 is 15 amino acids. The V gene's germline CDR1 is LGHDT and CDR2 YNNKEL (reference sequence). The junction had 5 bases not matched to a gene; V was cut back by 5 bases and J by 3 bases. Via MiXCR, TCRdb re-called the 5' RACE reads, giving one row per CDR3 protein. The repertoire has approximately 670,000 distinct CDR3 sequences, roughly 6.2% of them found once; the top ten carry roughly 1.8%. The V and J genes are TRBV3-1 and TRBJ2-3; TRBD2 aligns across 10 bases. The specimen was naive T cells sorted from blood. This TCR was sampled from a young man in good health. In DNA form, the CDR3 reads TGTGCCAGCAGCTCCACTAGCGGGATGACAGATACGCAGTATTTT. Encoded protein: CASSSTSGMTDTQYF.